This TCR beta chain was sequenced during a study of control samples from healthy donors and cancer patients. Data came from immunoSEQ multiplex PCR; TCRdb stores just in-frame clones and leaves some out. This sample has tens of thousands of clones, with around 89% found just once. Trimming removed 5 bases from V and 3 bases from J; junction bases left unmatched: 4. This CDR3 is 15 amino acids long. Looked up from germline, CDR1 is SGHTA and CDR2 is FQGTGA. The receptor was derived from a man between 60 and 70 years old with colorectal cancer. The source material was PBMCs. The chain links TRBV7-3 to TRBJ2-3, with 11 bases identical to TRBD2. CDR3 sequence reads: CASSVAGGRTDTQYF. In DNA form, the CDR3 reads TGTGCCAGCAGCGTAGCGGGGGGGCGGACAGATACGCAGTATTTT.